This T cell receptor beta chain was sequenced in a study of somatic mutations in cytotoxic T cells in rheumatoid arthritis. Across the study: Immediately following diagnosis and ahead of any treatment, patient blood (about 30 ml EDTA) was drawn. Study results and caveats: There was no knowledge of the antigen targets of the expanded CD8+ clones. It was in rheumatoid arthritis patients, but not in healthy controls, that CD8+ clonality increased with age. Each of about an eighth of the roughly 65 patients had a largest CD8+ clone that made up more than 20% of CD8+ cells.

Concerning this clone: Its target is not known.

Clones were sequenced by immunoSEQ multiplex PCR, and TCRdb holds only the in-frame ones, with some missing. The sample yields about 17,000 clones, more than 65% seen once. Germline CDR1 and CDR2: SQVTM and ANQGSEA. The CDR3 totals 15 residues. The V and J ends lost 3 bases and 0 bases respectively, with 12 bases between them. This receptor was taken from an adult with rheumatoid arthritis. The chain uses TRBV29-1 and TRBJ2-1, with TRBD2 as a possible D gene (6 bases). Sequencing was carried out using CD8+ T cells sorted from blood. The CDR3 coding sequence is TGCAGCGTTGACCTTGGGGACTCCTCCTACAATGAGCAGTTCTTC. Translated: CSVDLGDSSYNEQFF.